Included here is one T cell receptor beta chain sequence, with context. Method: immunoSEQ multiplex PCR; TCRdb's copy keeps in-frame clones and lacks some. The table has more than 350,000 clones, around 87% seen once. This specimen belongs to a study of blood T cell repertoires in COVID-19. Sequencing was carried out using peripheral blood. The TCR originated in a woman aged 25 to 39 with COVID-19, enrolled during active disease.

CDR3 bases: TGCGCCAGCAGTTCCGGGACAGGGGGCCCCGGGGAGCTGTTTTTT. It is translated as CASSSGTGGPGELFF. This sequence joins TRBV5-1 and TRBJ2-2; 12 bases align to TRBD1. V trimming: 5 bases; J trimming: 6 bases; junction bases outside the gene matches: 5. Looked up from germline, CDR1 is SGHRS and CDR2 is YFSETQ. The CDR3 is made up of 15 amino acids.